This T cell receptor (beta chain) was found in a study of blood T cell repertoires in COVID-19. Cohort allocation depended upon clinical history that participants reported. Generated by immunoSEQ multiplex PCR, the TCRdb table keeps only in-frame clones and is missing some. Here the sample spans some 100,000 clones, 65% to 90% being singletons. The germline CDR1 and CDR2 sequences are SGHRS and YFSETQ. The CDR3 consists of 15 residues. Deletions cut 0 bases from V and 9 bases from J, with 16 bases between. The sequencing sample was made of PBMCs or T cells enriched from blood (not recorded which). The TCR comes from a woman between 50 and 59 years old who had recovered from COVID-19. This chain links TRBV5-1 with TRBJ1-5, with TRBD1 as a possible D gene (5 bases). The CDR3 region is CASSLDGASPGPQHF. The CDR3 DNA sequence: TGCGCCAGCAGCTTGGATGGGGCATCCCCCGGGCCCCAGCATTTT.